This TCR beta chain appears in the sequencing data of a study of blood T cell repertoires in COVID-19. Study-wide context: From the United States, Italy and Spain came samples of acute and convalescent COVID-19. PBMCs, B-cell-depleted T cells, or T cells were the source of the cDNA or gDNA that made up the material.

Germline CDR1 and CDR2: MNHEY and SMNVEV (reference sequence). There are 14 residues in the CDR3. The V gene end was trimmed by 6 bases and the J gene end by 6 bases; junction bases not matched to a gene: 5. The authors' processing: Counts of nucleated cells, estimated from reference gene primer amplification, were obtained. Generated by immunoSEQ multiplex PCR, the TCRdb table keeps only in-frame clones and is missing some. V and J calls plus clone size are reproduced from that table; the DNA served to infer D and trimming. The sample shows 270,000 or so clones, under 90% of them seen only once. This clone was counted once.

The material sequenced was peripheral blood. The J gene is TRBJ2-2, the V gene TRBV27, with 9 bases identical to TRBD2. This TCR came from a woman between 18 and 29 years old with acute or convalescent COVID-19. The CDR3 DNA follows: TGTGCCAGCAGGGGCGGGGGGGGCGCCGGGGAGCTGTTTTTT. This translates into CASRGGGGAGELFF.